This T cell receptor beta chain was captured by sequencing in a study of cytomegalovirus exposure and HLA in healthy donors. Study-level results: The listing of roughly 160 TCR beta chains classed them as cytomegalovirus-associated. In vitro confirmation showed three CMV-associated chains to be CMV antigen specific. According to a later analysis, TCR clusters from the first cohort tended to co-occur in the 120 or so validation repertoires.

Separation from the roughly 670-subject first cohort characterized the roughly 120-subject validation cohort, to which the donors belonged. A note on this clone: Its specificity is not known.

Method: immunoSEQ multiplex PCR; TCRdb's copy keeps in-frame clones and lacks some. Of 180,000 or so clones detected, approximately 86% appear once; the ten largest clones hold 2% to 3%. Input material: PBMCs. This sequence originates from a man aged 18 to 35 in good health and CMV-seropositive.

Here the CDR3 DNA reads TGTGCCAGCCCCTGGGACAGGGGGAACAATGAGCAGTTCTTC. Translating gives CASPWDRGNNEQFF. The chain links TRBV6-1 to TRBJ2-1; 11 positions match TRBD1. The CDR3 is 14 residues long. Trimming cost V 8 bases and J 5 bases; bases outside gene matches: 5. Germline values: CDR1 MNHNS, CDR2 SASEGT.